These 21 T cell receptor beta chains originate from one sample sequenced in a study of cytotoxic CD8 clonotypes in ibrutinib-treated CLL. Data came from immunoSEQ multiplex PCR; TCRdb stores just in-frame clones and leaves some out. This table holds around 160,000 clones, around 84% found once. Specimen: PBMCs, collected after 12 months of ibrutinib treatment. The receptors originated from a human donor with chronic lymphocytic leukemia.

V gene TRBV7-3 combines with J gene TRBJ2-2; no firm D call. From germline, CDR1 is SGHTA and CDR2 FQGTGA. The CDR3 contains 12 residues. V was clipped by 4 bases and J by 4 bases, with 4 bases between them. CDR3: CASSSPTGELFF. The CDR3 bases are TGTGCCAGCAGCTCGCCCACCGGGGAGCTGTTTTTT.

The chain couples TRBV6-1 to TRBJ1-5; the match to TRBD1 covers 8 bases. The V gene end was trimmed by 4 bases and the J gene end by 1 base; junction bases not matched to a gene: 3. CDR1 is MNHNS, CDR2 SASEGT, per germline. The CDR3 loop spans 15 amino acids. The CDR3 is CASSGGQGSNQPQHF. In nucleotides, the CDR3 is TGTGCCAGCAGTGGAGGACAGGGAAGCAATCAGCCCCAGCATTTT.

V gene TRBV2 combines with J gene TRBJ2-7; the D is unclear. This CDR3 contains 12 residues. Trimming removed 5 bases at V and 4 bases at J, with 9 bases between. CDR1 and CDR2 (germline): SNHLY, FYNNEI. The CDR3 sequence: CASSRRSYEQYF. Here the CDR3 DNA reads TGTGCCAGCAGTAGACGGTCATACGAGCAGTACTTC.

The CDR3 DNA follows: TGTGCCAGCTCACCACTGGAGGCAGGAGGCTACACCTTC. It codes for CASSPLEAGGYTF. The chain links TRBV18 to TRBJ1-2, with D hard to call. CDR3 size: 13 residues. CDR1 is KGHSH and CDR2 is LQKENI in the germline V gene. V lost 1 base and J lost 8, with 11 bases in between.

In this sample, this clone turned up a few times. V is TRBV9 and J is TRBJ2-7; 7 nucleotides align to TRBD1. The CDR3 is 15 residues long. The trim removed 2 bases at V and 3 bases at J, leaving 8 bases unmatched. CDR1 is SGDLS, CDR2 YYNGEE, per germline. The CDR3 DNA is TGTGCCAGCAGCGTCCACCGGGACAGTAGCTACGAGCAGTACTTC. Its translation: CASSVHRDSSYEQYF.

This rearrangement joins TRBV7-8 to TRBJ2-7; perhaps D is TRBD1 or TRBD2 (6 bases each). Trimming took off 4 bases at V and 6 bases at J, with 13 bases between the two ends. The germline gives CDR1 SGHVS, CDR2 FQNEAQ. This CDR3 region has 13 residues. The CDR3 loop reads CASSSGHGGEQYF. CDR3 bases: TGTGCCAGCAGCTCGGGACACGGGGGCGAGCAGTACTTC.

This chain uses TRBV18 with TRBJ2-2, with D unresolved. With 2 bases removed from V and 6 bases from J, the gap between germline ends came to 4 bases. The CDR3 loop spans 12 amino acids. Germline CDR1 reads KGHSH; CDR2 reads LQKENI. CDR3 sequence reads: CASSPVPGELFF. DNA of the CDR3: TGTGCCAGCTCACCAGTTCCCGGGGAGCTGTTTTTT.

This clone showed up just a few times. One end of the junction fails to match germline, which may point to a read error. The chain carries TRBV28 and TRBJ2-5; 8 bases match TRBD1. The CDR3 length is 15 residues. Germline lookup yields CDR1 MDHEN and CDR2 SYDVKM. Written as DNA, the CDR3 is TGTGCCAGCAGTTTCGGCGGGACAGGCCCTCAACGGCAGGACTTC. This codes for CASSFGGTGPQRQDF. Full variable domain (remainder filled in from reference TRBV28 and TRBJ2-5): DVKVTQSSRYLVKRTGEKVFLECVQDMDHENMFWYRQDPGLGLRLIYFSYDVKMKEKGDIPEGYSVSREKKERFSLILESASTNQTSMYLCASSFGGTGPQRQDFGPGTRLLVL.

The rearrangement uses TRBV2 and TRBJ2-1; TRBD1 might be the D (6 bases). Germline values: CDR1 SNHLY, CDR2 FYNNEI. The ends were cut back, 3 bases at V and 0 bases at J, with 12 bases in the middle. The CDR3 is made up of 16 amino acids. The CDR3 protein is CASSDRGKGSYNEQFF. The DNA for the CDR3 is TGTGCCAGCAGTGATAGGGGGAAAGGCTCCTACAATGAGCAGTTCTTC.

The chain employs TRBV29-1 and TRBJ2-1; no clear D gene. V dropped 1 base and J dropped 0 bases, with 13 bases sitting between them. Germline V lookup: CDR1 SQVTM, CDR2 ANQGSEA. This CDR3 region has 16 residues. The CDR3 protein is CSVEAPGPSSYNEQFF. The CDR3 DNA reads as TGCAGCGTTGAAGCCCCCGGGCCGAGCTCCTACAATGAGCAGTTCTTC.

This clone appeared once. The chain couples TRBV28 to TRBJ1-2, with no clear D. With 6 bases removed from V and 5 bases from J, the gap between germline ends came to 10 bases. Germline CDR1 MDHEN, CDR2 SYDVKM. This CDR3 spans 12 amino acids. The DNA of the CDR3 is TGTGCCAGCAGGGTCGCGGGGTATGGCTACACCTTC. This translates into CASRVAGYGYTF.

This clone was observed a handful of times. This chain links TRBV15 with TRBJ2-5, with unresolved D. Germline V lookup: CDR1 LNHNV, CDR2 YYDKDF (reference sequence). CDR3 length equals 16 residues. V was shortened by 1 base and J by 1 base, with 13 bases between the two germline ends. The CDR3 loop reads CATSRVALRAQETQYF. The DNA for the CDR3 is TGTGCCACCAGCAGAGTTGCGTTAAGGGCCCAAGAGACCCAGTACTTC.

The chain has TRBV28 and TRBJ2-7; no clear D gene. Germline assignment: CDR1 MDHEN and CDR2 SYDVKM. The V gene lost 2 bases and the J gene lost 2 bases, with 7 bases spanning the gap. The CDR3 contains 13 residues. CDR3 residues: CASSLPSTYEQYF. The CDR3 DNA reads TGTGCCAGCAGTTTACCCAGCACCTACGAGCAGTACTTC.

This clone was seen more than once but under ten times. This sequence joins TRBV6-5 and TRBJ2-3; D perhaps matches TRBD2 (6 bases). The ends were cut back, 6 bases at V and 4 bases at J, with 17 bases in the middle. Germline assignment: CDR1 MNHEY and CDR2 SVGAGI. The CDR3 has 15 residues. The CDR3 DNA reads TGTGCCAGCAGCGACTGGGACCTAGCGTCAGATACGCAGTATTTT. The encoded protein is CASSDWDLASDTQYF.

Only one count was recorded for this clone. The gene calls are TRBV5-1 and TRBJ1-3; TRBD1 matches 8 bases. The CDR3 consists of 15 residues. Germline CDR1 and CDR2: SGHRS and YFSETQ. After removal of 3 bases from V and 4 bases from J, the junction contained 6 bases not matched to a gene. The CDR3: CASSYQTGEGNTIYF. The CDR3 region has the DNA TGCGCCAGCAGCTACCAGACAGGGGAAGGAAACACCATATATTTT.

This clone was counted many times. The rearrangement links TRBV29-1 to TRBJ1-1, with TRBD1 matching over 8 bases. J gave up 0 bases and V 7 bases, and 22 bases lay outside the gene matches. The CDR3 consists of 19 residues. CDR1 is SQVTM and CDR2 is ANQGSEA in the germline V gene. The CDR3 DNA is TGCAGCGCGGAGCCATACGCAGGGGGCCTCCAATCCATGAACACTGAAGCTTTCTTT. It yields the protein CSAEPYAGGLQSMNTEAFF.

The rearrangement links TRBV7-8 to TRBJ2-5, with D uncertain. CDR1 is SGHVS, CDR2 FQNEAQ, per germline. The V and J ends lost 4 bases and 4 bases respectively, with 13 bases between them. CDR3 length equals 14 residues. CDR3 sequence: CASSSYMRPETQYF. CDR3 sequence (DNA): TGTGCCAGCAGCTCCTATATGAGGCCAGAGACCCAGTACTTC.

This chain joins TRBV29-1 and TRBJ2-5; D gene ambiguous. V was trimmed by 5 bases and J by 4 bases, leaving 8 bases between them. The CDR3 is 11 residues long. The germline CDR1 and CDR2 sequences are SQVTM and ANQGSEA. Here the CDR3 DNA reads TGCAGCGTTTGGACGGGAGAGACCCAGTACTTC. It yields the protein CSVWTGETQYF.

This clone was detected only once. The chain's CDR3 is CASRPTSGGHYEQYF. The DNA for the CDR3 is TGTGCCAGTAGGCCGACTAGCGGGGGGCACTACGAGCAGTACTTC. The V gene is TRBV19, the J gene TRBJ2-7; 13 nucleotides match TRBD2. Trimming cost V 6 bases and J 3 bases; bases outside gene matches: 5. The CDR3 is 15 residues long. The germline V gene encodes CDR1 LNHDA and CDR2 SQIVND (reference sequence).

The V call is TRBV27, the J call TRBJ1-2, with 10 nucleotides matching TRBD1. J was trimmed by 4 bases and V by 10 bases; bases with no gene match: 21. The CDR3 contains 18 residues. CDR1 and CDR2 from the germline V gene are MNHEY and SMNVEV (reference sequence). CDR3: CATGTLASGWDRGYGYTF. For the CDR3, the DNA is TGTGCCACCGGGACCCTCGCGAGTGGTTGGGACAGGGGCTATGGCTACACCTTC.

A single count supports this clone. This chain joins TRBV5-1 and TRBJ2-7, with 7 bases lining up with TRBD1. Germline assignment: CDR1 SGHRS and CDR2 YFSETQ. This CDR3 has 14 amino acids. The V segment lost 7 bases and the J segment 2 bases; nucleotides outside the gene matches: 9. CDR3: CASGQTGQTYEQYF. DNA for the CDR3: TGCGCCAGCGGCCAGACGGGACAGACCTACGAGCAGTACTTC.